Below, 18 T cell receptor beta chains from the same sample are listed, as sequenced in a study of blood T cell repertoires in COVID-19. The table came from immunoSEQ multiplex PCR; TCRdb's copy has only in-frame clones and leaves some out. The sample records about 250,000 clones, roughly 86% being singletons. Sequencing was done on a sample of peripheral blood. These receptors were taken from a woman aged 60-75 years who had recovered from COVID-19.

CDR3 DNA sequence: TGTGCCAGCAGTGGGAGTGTTGATGAAAAACTGTTTTTT. Translation gives CASSGSVDEKLFF. This rearrangement joins TRBV2 to TRBJ1-4; D is unclear. The V gene lost 4 bases and the J gene lost 6 bases, with 9 bases spanning the gap. Germline V CDR1 and CDR2: SNHLY, FYNNEI. This CDR3 is built from 13 residues.

This clone was picked up a small number of times. The V gene is TRBV7-9, the J gene TRBJ1-6, with 9 bases that match TRBD1. This CDR3 has 15 residues. CDR1 and CDR2 from the germline V gene are SEHNR and FQNEAQ (reference sequence). Trimming removed 6 bases from V and 7 bases from J; junction bases left unmatched: 7. The CDR3 sequence is CASRRRTGDNSPLHF. The CDR3 bases are TGTGCCAGCAGACGTAGGACAGGGGACAATTCACCCCTCCACTTT. The whole variable domain, remainder taken from reference TRBV7-9 and TRBJ1-6, is DTGVSQNPRHKITKRGQNVTFRCDPISEHNRLYWYRQTLGQGPEFLTYFQNEAQLEKSRLLSDRFSAERPKGSFSTLEIQRTEQGDSAMYLCASRRRTGDNSPLHFGNGTRLTVT.

This clone was observed once. The chain employs TRBV18 and TRBJ2-4; the match to TRBD1 covers 9 bases. V shed 3 bases and J 8 bases; nucleotides not matched to a gene: 5. The germline V gene encodes CDR1 KGHSH and CDR2 LQKENI. There are 14 residues in the CDR3. The CDR3 region is CASSPGQGLYIQYF. DNA of the CDR3: TGTGCCAGCTCACCGGGACAGGGTCTATACATTCAGTACTTC.

The V call is TRBV6-6, the J call TRBJ2-5, with TRBD2 matching over 7 bases. The CDR3 is 11 amino acids. From germline, CDR1 is MNHNY and CDR2 SVGAGI (reference sequence). Unmatched junction bases numbered 6, after V lost 10 bases and J lost 7 bases. The CDR3 nucleotides are TGTGCCACCCGACTAGCACTGACCCAGTACTTC. Amino acids: CATRLALTQYF.

The chain combines TRBV18 with TRBJ1-1; no clear D gene. Trimming took off 3 bases at V and 9 bases at J, with 17 bases between the two ends. Germline V gene lookup returns CDR1 KGHSH and CDR2 LQKENI. The CDR3 has 14 residues. The CDR3 DNA follows: TGTGCCAGCTCACCTTCAGGAGGGAAGGCACAAGCTTTCTTT. It yields the protein CASSPSGGKAQAFF.

This clone appeared a few times. V usage is TRBV10-3 and J usage is TRBJ2-7; TRBD1 might be the D (5 bases). Trimming removed 6 bases from V and 9 bases from J, with 12 bases in between. CDR3 length: 11 amino acids. Germline V CDR1 and CDR2: ENHRY, SYGVKD. The CDR3: CAIRDKSWQYF. The CDR3 DNA reads as TGTGCCATCAGGGACAAAAGCTGGCAGTACTTC.

V is TRBV5-4 and J is TRBJ2-3; tentatively, D is TRBD1 (6 bases). This CDR3 region has 14 residues. V lost 4 bases and J lost 0, with 9 bases in between. Germline assignment: CDR1 SGHNT and CDR2 YYREEE (reference sequence). CDR3 sequence reads: CASSADSSTDTQYF. As DNA, the CDR3 is TGTGCCAGCAGCGCGGACAGTAGCACAGATACGCAGTATTTT.

The chain couples TRBV19 to TRBJ1-1; 7 bases are a match to TRBD1. Losses at the gene ends were 5 bases for V and 4 bases for J; bases not matched to a gene: 4. The CDR3 extends over 13 amino acids. The germline CDR1 and CDR2 sequences are LNHDA and SQIVND (reference sequence). CDR3 nucleotides: TGTGCCAGTAGTGCACAGGGGATCACTGAAGCTTTCTTT. Protein sequence: CASSAQGITEAFF.

This clone was observed once. The chain recombines TRBV28 with TRBJ2-1, with D perhaps TRBD2 (5 bases). Germline V gene sequence: CDR1 MDHEN, CDR2 SYDVKM. V was pared by 2 bases and J by 0 bases, with 8 bases between. The CDR3 extends over 15 amino acids. The CDR3 reads CASSLGSSSYNEQFF. CDR3 nucleotide sequence: TGTGCCAGCAGTTTAGGGAGCAGCTCCTACAATGAGCAGTTCTTC.

The chain combines TRBV3-1 (or the pseudogene TRBV3-2) with TRBJ1-1, with D perhaps matching TRBD1 (6 bases). This CDR3 is built from 12 residues. In germline, CDR1 is LGHDT, CDR2 YNNKEL (reference sequence). Trimming took off 6 bases at V and 8 bases at J, with 13 bases between the two ends. DNA for the CDR3: TGTGCCAGCAGTGAAGGGGGGGGCGAAGCTTTCTTT. Encoded protein: CASSEGGGEAFF.

This chain connects TRBV6-1 to TRBJ1-2, with D perhaps TRBD1 (5 bases). Trimming removed 0 bases from V and 8 bases from J, with 13 bases in between. Germline CDR1 MNHNS, CDR2 SASEGT. This CDR3 has 14 residues. The CDR3 loop reads CASSEAGGDVGYTF. DNA of the CDR3: TGTGCCAGCAGTGAAGCGGGGGGTGACGTGGGCTACACCTTC.

V usage is TRBV28 and J usage is TRBJ2-3; 9 nucleotides agree with TRBD2. This CDR3 has 14 residues. Germline loops: CDR1 MDHEN, CDR2 SYDVKM. Losses at the gene ends were 3 bases for V and 3 bases for J; bases not matched to a gene: 1. This chain's CDR3 is CASSFSGGTDTQYF. As DNA, the CDR3 is TGTGCCAGCAGTTTTAGCGGGGGAACAGATACGCAGTATTTT.

V is TRBV5-1 and J is TRBJ2-7; 11 bases agree with TRBD1. The CDR3 sequence is 14 residues long. The J segment lost 6 bases and the V segment lost 4 bases, leaving 6 bases of the junction unmatched. Germline lookup yields CDR1 SGHRS and CDR2 YFSETQ. CDR3 residues: CASSQGQGGFEQYF. CDR3 coding DNA: TGCGCCAGCAGCCAGGGACAGGGGGGTTTCGAGCAGTACTTC.

This clone appeared a few times. Since a much larger clone is just one base distant, this may be a read error. The sample holds other DNA sequences that translate to the same CDR3. The J gene is TRBJ1-2, the V gene TRBV12-3 or TRBV12-4; TRBD1 might be the D (6 bases). This CDR3 is built from 13 residues. With 4 bases removed from V and 4 bases from J, the gap between germline ends came to 10 bases. The CDR3 nucleotides read TGTGCCAGCAGTTCTACAGGGTTCTATGGCTACACCTTC. The encoded protein is CASSSTGFYGYTF.

The chain carries TRBV10-3 and TRBJ1-6; maybe TRBD1 (6 bases). The CDR3 extends over 15 amino acids. The V and J ends lost 2 bases and 6 bases respectively, with 11 bases between them. CDR1 is ENHRY, CDR2 SYGVKD, per germline. CDR3 in amino acids: CAISEAGTSNSPLHF. In DNA, the CDR3 is TGTGCCATCAGTGAGGCCGGGACAAGTAATTCACCCCTCCACTTT.

J is TRBJ1-6 and V is TRBV6-5; TRBD1 might be the D (6 bases). Trimming took 4 bases from V and 11 from J, leaving 12 bases between them. Per germline, CDR1 MNHEY and CDR2 SVGAGI. This CDR3 contains 13 residues. DNA for the CDR3: TGTGCCAGCAGTTTTTGGACAGAAACACCCCTCCACTTT. Translated, it gives CASSFWTETPLHF.

The rearrangement joins TRBV5-1 to TRBJ1-4, with a tentative D call TRBD1 (6 bases). V was shortened by 4 bases and J by 0 bases, with 16 bases between the two germline ends. Germline V lookup: CDR1 SGHRS, CDR2 YFSETQ. The CDR3 is made up of 17 amino acids. This CDR3 reads CASSPQGQTATNEKLFF. The DNA for the CDR3 is TGCGCCAGCAGCCCTCAGGGGCAGACCGCAACTAATGAAAAACTGTTTTTT.

V is TRBV5-6 and J is TRBJ1-5, with TRBD1 matching over 8 bases. J gave up 4 bases and V 4 bases, and 10 bases lay outside the gene matches. Germline lookup yields CDR1 SGHDT and CDR2 YYEEEE. The CDR3 runs 16 residues. Here the CDR3 DNA reads TGTGCCAGCAGCAGGACGGGACAGGTCTGGAATCAGCCCCAGCATTTT. It translates to CASSRTGQVWNQPQHF.